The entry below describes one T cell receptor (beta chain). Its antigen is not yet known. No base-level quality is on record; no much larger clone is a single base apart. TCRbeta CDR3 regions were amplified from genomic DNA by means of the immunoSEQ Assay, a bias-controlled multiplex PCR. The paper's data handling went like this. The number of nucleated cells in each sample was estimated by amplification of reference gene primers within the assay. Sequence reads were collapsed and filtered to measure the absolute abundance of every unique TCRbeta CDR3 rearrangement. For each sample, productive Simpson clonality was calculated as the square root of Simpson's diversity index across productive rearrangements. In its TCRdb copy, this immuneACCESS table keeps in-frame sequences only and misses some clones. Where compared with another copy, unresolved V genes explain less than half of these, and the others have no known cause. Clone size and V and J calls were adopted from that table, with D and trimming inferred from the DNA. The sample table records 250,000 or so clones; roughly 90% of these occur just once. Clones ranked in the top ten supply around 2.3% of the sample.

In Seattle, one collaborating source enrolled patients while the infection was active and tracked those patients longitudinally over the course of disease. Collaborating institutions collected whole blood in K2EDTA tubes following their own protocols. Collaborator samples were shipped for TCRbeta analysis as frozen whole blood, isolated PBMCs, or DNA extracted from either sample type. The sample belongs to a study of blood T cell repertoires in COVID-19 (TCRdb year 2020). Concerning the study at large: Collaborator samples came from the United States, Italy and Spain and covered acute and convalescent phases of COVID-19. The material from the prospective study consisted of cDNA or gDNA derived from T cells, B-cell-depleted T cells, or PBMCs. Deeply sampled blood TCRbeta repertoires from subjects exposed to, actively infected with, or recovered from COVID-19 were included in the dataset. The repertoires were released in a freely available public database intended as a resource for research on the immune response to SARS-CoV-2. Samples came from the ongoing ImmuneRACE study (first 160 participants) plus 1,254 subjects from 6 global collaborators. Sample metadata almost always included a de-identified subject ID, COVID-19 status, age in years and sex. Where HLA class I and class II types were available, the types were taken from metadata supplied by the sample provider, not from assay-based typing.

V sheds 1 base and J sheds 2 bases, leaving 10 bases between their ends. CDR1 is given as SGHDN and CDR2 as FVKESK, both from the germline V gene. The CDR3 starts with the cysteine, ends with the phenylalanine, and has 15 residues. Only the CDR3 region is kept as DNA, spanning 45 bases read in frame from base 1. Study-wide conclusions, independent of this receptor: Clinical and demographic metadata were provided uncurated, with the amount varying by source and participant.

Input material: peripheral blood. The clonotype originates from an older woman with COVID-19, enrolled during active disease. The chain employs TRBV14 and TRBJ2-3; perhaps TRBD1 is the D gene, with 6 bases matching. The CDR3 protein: CASSQGGPSTDTQYF. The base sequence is TGTGCCAGCAGCCAAGGGGGGCCCTCCACAGATACGCAGTATTTT.